The TCR beta chain under discussion was sequenced for a study of shared clonotypes between healthy human individuals. Turning to this clone: What it binds is not known.

The run depth of the assay was deep. As processed by the authors: Quality scores were absent from the junction-only immunoSEQ sequences, so filtering differed. TCRdb keeps only in-frame clones here, not all; method: immunoSEQ multiplex PCR. V and J calls and clone size come straight from that table; D and trimming were deduced from the DNA. The sample carries roughly 2,500,000 clones, 80% to 95% recorded once. Study observations and caveats: Incompleteness in sorted-subset sequencing, despite large depth, was shown by rarefaction. In several donors, around 5.5% of naive CD4 clonotypes appeared in common.

The sequence came from a young man in good health. Some clones in this sample may be carry-over from other donors' samples. The sequenced material came from naive CD4+ T cells from PBMCs. Subset specified: CD45RA+ positively selected.

This CDR3 reads CASSSPRGQGTGELFF. CDR3 bases: TGTGCCAGCAGTTCCCCAAGGGGGCAGGGCACCGGGGAGCTGTTTTTT. This sequence joins TRBV28 and TRBJ2-2; 7 bases align to TRBD1. There are 16 residues in the CDR3. Germline values: CDR1 MDHEN, CDR2 SYDVKM. The V segment lost 4 bases and the J segment 4 bases; nucleotides outside the gene matches: 9.